This T cell receptor beta chain is from a study of blood T cell repertoires in COVID-19. Across the whole study: Acute and convalescent COVID-19 samples came from the United States, Italy and Spain.

Libraries were prepared by immunoSEQ multiplex PCR; TCRdb keeps only in-frame clonotypes and omits some of them. The sample comprises roughly 200,000 clones, more than 75% of which are singletons, and roughly 18% rests with the top ten. The ends were cut back, 1 base at V and 7 bases at J, with 11 bases in the middle. This CDR3 contains 15 residues. Germline-derived CDR1 and CDR2 are SGHTA and FQGNSA. This clonotype was obtained from a person between 65 and 80 years old with COVID-19, enrolled during active disease. Sequenced material: peripheral blood. V gene TRBV7-2 combines with J gene TRBJ1-6, with D possibly TRBD1 on 5 matching bases. CDR3 protein: CASSLGSGRNSPLHF. The CDR3 DNA follows: TGTGCCAGCAGCTTAGGGTCAGGGCGAAATTCACCCCTCCACTTT.